A selection of T cell receptor beta chains follows, all from one sample in a study of blood T cell repertoires in COVID-19. Generated by immunoSEQ multiplex PCR, the TCRdb table keeps only in-frame clones and is missing some. The top ten hold roughly 2% of the sample, which has around 250,000 clones, roughly four fifths seen once. Source material: peripheral blood. The receptors were sampled from a man younger than 40 who had recovered from COVID-19. The CDR3 runs from the conserved cysteine through the conserved F or W. A D gene is named only where the DNA matches it firmly. Some rows mark clone size as missing; the rest say once, few, many or name a class of expanded clone.

v_call: TRBV5-1; clone_size: NA; d_call: TRBD2; j_call: TRBJ2-1; cdr3_nt: TGCGCCAGCAGCACGCTAGCGGGGTCCTACAATGAGCAGTTCTTC; cdr3_aa: CASSTLAGSYNEQFF
v_call: TRBV18; clone_size: NA; d_call: NA; j_call: TRBJ1-1; cdr3_nt: TGTGCCAGCTCACCACTTGAGGGTAACGCTGAAGCTTTCTTT; cdr3_aa: CASSPLEGNAEAFF
v_call: TRBV28; clone_size: NA; d_call: TRBD1; j_call: TRBJ1-5; cdr3_nt: TGTGCCAGCAGTCCGGACAGGGAACGCAATCAGCCCCAGCATTTT; cdr3_aa: CASSPDRERNQPQHF
v_call: TRBV18; clone_size: NA; d_call: NA; j_call: TRBJ2-2; cdr3_nt: TGTGCCAGCTCACCATCGGGTAGCCAGGGGACCGGGGAGCTGTTTTTT; cdr3_aa: CASSPSGSQGTGELFF
v_call: TRBV5-6; clone_size: NA; d_call: NA; j_call: TRBJ1-2; cdr3_nt: TGTGCCAGCAGCTTGGCGTCAGGATACTATGGCTACACCTTC; cdr3_aa: CASSLASGYYGYTF
v_call: TRBV9; clone_size: NA; d_call: TRBD1; j_call: TRBJ2-2; cdr3_nt: TGTGCCAGCAGCTCCCACATGGGTTGGACAGGGACCGCCGGGGAGCTGTTTTTT; cdr3_aa: CASSSHMGWTGTAGELFF
v_call: TRBV5-1; clone_size: once; d_call: TRBD1; j_call: TRBJ1-1; cdr3_nt: TGCGCCAGCAGCTTAGACAGGGGGCTTAGTTTTACTGAAGCTTTCTTT; cdr3_aa: CASSLDRGLSFTEAFF
v_call: TRBV9; clone_size: NA; d_call: TRBD2; j_call: TRBJ2-3; cdr3_nt: TGTGCCAGCAGCGTGAGCGGGGCAGGCACAGATACGCAGTATTTT; cdr3_aa: CASSVSGAGTDTQYF
v_call: TRBV4-1; clone_size: NA; d_call: NA; j_call: TRBJ1-4; cdr3_nt: TGCGCCAGCAGCCAAAACCTGGGGGGTAATGAAAAACTGTTTTTT; cdr3_aa: CASSQNLGGNEKLFF
v_call: TRBV19; clone_size: NA; d_call: TRBD1; j_call: TRBJ1-2; cdr3_nt: TGTGCCAGTAGTATTCCACAGGGGGGCAGGGAGAACTATGGCTACACCTTC; cdr3_aa: CASSIPQGGRENYGYTF
v_call: TRBV2; clone_size: NA; d_call: NA; j_call: TRBJ1-2; cdr3_nt: TGTGCCAGCAGGAGGATGTACTATGGCTACACCTTC; cdr3_aa: CASRRMYYGYTF
v_call: TRBV11-2; clone_size: NA; d_call: NA; j_call: TRBJ2-5; cdr3_nt: TGTGCCAGCAGCTCGTGGGGCGAGACCCAGTACTTC; cdr3_aa: CASSSWGETQYF
v_call: TRBV6-1; clone_size: few; d_call: NA; j_call: TRBJ2-1; cdr3_nt: TGTGCCAGCAGTGAAGCTAAGAGGGAAGTCTACAATGAGCAGTTCTTC; cdr3_aa: CASSEAKREVYNEQFF
v_call: TRBV3-1/TRBV3-2; clone_size: NA; d_call: NA; j_call: TRBJ2-2; cdr3_nt: TGTGCCAGCAGCCAAGAGGAGATCACCGGGGAGCTGTTTTTT; cdr3_aa: CASSQEEITGELFF
v_call: TRBV4-2; clone_size: NA; d_call: TRBD1; j_call: TRBJ2-1; cdr3_nt: TGTGCCAGCAGCGGGGACAGGGGCAATGAGCAGTTCTTC; cdr3_aa: CASSGDRGNEQFF
v_call: TRBV25-1; clone_size: NA; d_call: TRBD2; j_call: TRBJ2-3; cdr3_nt: TGTGCCAGCAGTTTCGGGACTAGCTCCGCAGATACGCAGTATTTT; cdr3_aa: CASSFGTSSADTQYF
v_call: TRBV6-1; clone_size: NA; d_call: NA; j_call: TRBJ2-5; cdr3_nt: TGTGCCAGCAGTGATGGGCAGGGCTCGTGGGAGACCCAGTACTTC; cdr3_aa: CASSDGQGSWETQYF
v_call: TRBV5-6; clone_size: NA; d_call: NA; j_call: TRBJ2-2; cdr3_nt: TGTGCCAGCAGCTTGTACGGGGGTAGAGCCGGGGAGCTGTTTTTT; cdr3_aa: CASSLYGGRAGELFF
v_call: TRBV3-1/TRBV3-2; clone_size: NA; d_call: TRBD1; j_call: TRBJ1-5; cdr3_nt: TGTGCCAGCAGCCAGACGCAGGGGGTCCAGCCCCAGCATTTT; cdr3_aa: CASSQTQGVQPQHF
v_call: TRBV19; clone_size: NA; d_call: NA; j_call: TRBJ2-1; cdr3_nt: TGTGCCAGTAGTATACCTAGCAATGAGCAGTTCTTC; cdr3_aa: CASSIPSNEQFF
v_call: TRBV5-6; clone_size: NA; d_call: NA; j_call: TRBJ1-6; cdr3_nt: TGTGCCAGCAGCTTGGGACCTTCGGGATATAATTCACCCCTCCACTTT; cdr3_aa: CASSLGPSGYNSPLHF
v_call: TRBV6-5; clone_size: NA; d_call: TRBD1; j_call: TRBJ1-5; cdr3_nt: TGTGCCAGCAGGTCCGGGACAGCTAATCAGCCCCAGCATTTT; cdr3_aa: CASRSGTANQPQHF
v_call: TRBV6-4; clone_size: NA; d_call: TRBD2; j_call: TRBJ2-2; cdr3_nt: TGTGCCAGCAGCCCTACTAGCGGGGGGGCCGGAACCGGGGAGCTGTTTTTT; cdr3_aa: CASSPTSGGAGTGELFF
v_call: TRBV3-1/TRBV3-2; clone_size: NA; d_call: NA; j_call: TRBJ2-7; cdr3_nt: TGTGCCAGCAGCCAAGGCGGGGCCGCCGGTTACGAGCAGTACTTC; cdr3_aa: CASSQGGAAGYEQYF
v_call: TRBV2; clone_size: once; d_call: TRBD1; j_call: TRBJ1-1; cdr3_nt: TGTGCCAGCAGTGCCACGGGACAGGGATGGACTGAAGCTTTCTTT; cdr3_aa: CASSATGQGWTEAFF
v_call: TRBV6-1; clone_size: NA; d_call: NA; j_call: TRBJ1-5; cdr3_nt: TGTGCCAGCAGTGAGGAAGCGGGGGGGAGTCAGCCCCAGCATTTT; cdr3_aa: CASSEEAGGSQPQHF
v_call: TRBV4-1; clone_size: few; d_call: NA; j_call: TRBJ2-7; cdr3_nt: TGCGCCAGCAGCCAAACCCATTTAGGGAGCTCCTACGAGCAGTACTTC; cdr3_aa: CASSQTHLGSSYEQYF
v_call: TRBV7-9; clone_size: NA; d_call: NA; j_call: TRBJ2-5; cdr3_nt: TGTGCCAGCACCCTAATCGGGACTTGGGAGACCCAGTACTTC; cdr3_aa: CASTLIGTWETQYF
v_call: TRBV7-8; clone_size: NA; d_call: NA; j_call: TRBJ1-3; cdr3_nt: TGTGCCAGCAGCCTCCGGGACATAAACTCTGGAAACACCATATATTTT; cdr3_aa: CASSLRDINSGNTIYF
v_call: TRBV5-4; clone_size: NA; d_call: TRBD1; j_call: TRBJ2-1; cdr3_nt: TGTGCCAGCAGCCTAAAGACAGGGTACAATGAGCAGTTCTTC; cdr3_aa: CASSLKTGYNEQFF
v_call: TRBV27; clone_size: NA; d_call: TRBD1; j_call: TRBJ2-6; cdr3_nt: TGTGCCAGCAGTTTAGGGACAGCTGGGGCCAACGTCCTGACTTTC; cdr3_aa: CASSLGTAGANVLTF
v_call: TRBV3-1/TRBV3-2; clone_size: few; d_call: NA; j_call: TRBJ1-1; cdr3_nt: TGTGCCAGCAGCCAAGTGCGGGGGGGGACTGAAGCTTTCTTT; cdr3_aa: CASSQVRGGTEAFF
v_call: TRBV28; clone_size: NA; d_call: TRBD1; j_call: TRBJ1-6; cdr3_nt: TGTGCCAGCAGTCGACAGGGCAGGAATTCACCCCTCCACTTT; cdr3_aa: CASSRQGRNSPLHF
v_call: TRBV9; clone_size: few; d_call: NA; j_call: TRBJ2-2; cdr3_nt: TGTGCCAGCAGCGACCCTCCACAGGGTTGGACCGGGGAGCTGTTTTTT; cdr3_aa: CASSDPPQGWTGELFF
v_call: TRBV7-3; clone_size: NA; d_call: NA; j_call: TRBJ1-6; cdr3_nt: TGTGCCAGCAGCCTTCAGGGGCGTAATTCACCCCTCCACTTT; cdr3_aa: CASSLQGRNSPLHF
v_call: TRBV7-9; clone_size: few; d_call: NA; j_call: TRBJ1-1; cdr3_nt: TGTGCCAGCAGCTTAGACGCAGGGTCTGTTGAAGCTTTCTTT; cdr3_aa: CASSLDAGSVEAFF
v_call: TRBV24-1; clone_size: NA; d_call: NA; j_call: TRBJ2-1; cdr3_nt: TGTGCCACCAGTGATTCGGGTCGCAATGAGCAGTTCTTC; cdr3_aa: CATSDSGRNEQFF
v_call: TRBV10-3; clone_size: NA; d_call: NA; j_call: TRBJ2-3; cdr3_nt: TGTGCCATCAGCCAGCGGCCTAGCACAGATACGCAGTATTTT; cdr3_aa: CAISQRPSTDTQYF
v_call: TRBV9; clone_size: NA; d_call: NA; j_call: TRBJ1-3; cdr3_nt: TGTGCCAGCAGTAAGGGGGTGGGAGAGACCATATATTTT; cdr3_aa: CASSKGVGETIYF
v_call: TRBV5-5; clone_size: once; d_call: TRBD1; j_call: TRBJ2-5; cdr3_nt: TGTGCCAGCAGCACAAGGACAGGGGATGGGGCTGGGACCCAGTACTTC; cdr3_aa: CASSTRTGDGAGTQYF
v_call: TRBV18; clone_size: NA; d_call: NA; j_call: TRBJ1-5; cdr3_nt: TGTGCCAGCTCACCTCAGCCGGGTAGCAATCAGCCCCAGCATTTT; cdr3_aa: CASSPQPGSNQPQHF
v_call: TRBV10-3; clone_size: NA; d_call: TRBD2; j_call: TRBJ2-1; cdr3_nt: TGTGCCATCAGTGATAATAGTCTGGGGGGGGACAATGAGCAGTTCTTC; cdr3_aa: CAISDNSLGGDNEQFF
v_call: TRBV2; clone_size: NA; d_call: NA; j_call: TRBJ2-3; cdr3_nt: TGTGCCAGCAGTGAAGCGGCCCATGCAGATACGCAGTATTTT; cdr3_aa: CASSEAAHADTQYF
v_call: TRBV25-1; clone_size: NA; d_call: NA; j_call: TRBJ1-1; cdr3_nt: TGTGCCAGCAGTGAATCAGGAGGGTCCACTGAAGCTTTCTTT; cdr3_aa: CASSESGGSTEAFF
v_call: TRBV19; clone_size: NA; d_call: NA; j_call: TRBJ2-2; cdr3_nt: TGTGCCAGTAGTACGACAGTTAACACCGGGGAGCTGTTTTTT; cdr3_aa: CASSTTVNTGELFF
v_call: TRBV10-2; clone_size: NA; d_call: TRBD1; j_call: TRBJ2-5; cdr3_nt: TGCGCCAGCGTCGAAGGGACAGGGGGCAGGGAGACCCAGTACTTC; cdr3_aa: CASVEGTGGRETQYF
v_call: TRBV7-3; clone_size: NA; d_call: TRBD1; j_call: TRBJ2-3; cdr3_nt: TGTGCCAGCAGTCTTGCGGGACAGGGGGCGGGAGATACGCAGTATTTT; cdr3_aa: CASSLAGQGAGDTQYF
v_call: TRBV5-1; clone_size: NA; d_call: TRBD1; j_call: TRBJ1-1; cdr3_nt: TGCGCCAGCAGCTTGGAGTATACAGGGGGGCCGAACACTGAAGCTTTCTTT; cdr3_aa: CASSLEYTGGPNTEAFF
v_call: TRBV5-1; clone_size: NA; d_call: NA; j_call: TRBJ1-1; cdr3_nt: TGCGCCAGCCGGACAGAGATGAACACTGAAGCTTTCTTT; cdr3_aa: CASRTEMNTEAFF
v_call: TRBV4-2; clone_size: NA; d_call: TRBD1; j_call: TRBJ1-2; cdr3_nt: TGTGCCAGCAGCCAAGATCAGGGGGCCGACTATGGCTACACCTTC; cdr3_aa: CASSQDQGADYGYTF
v_call: TRBV21-1; clone_size: NA; d_call: NA; j_call: TRBJ1-5; cdr3_nt: TGTGCCAGCAGCAAATTCGGGGGGAGCAATCAGCCCCAGCATTTT; cdr3_aa: CASSKFGGSNQPQHF
v_call: TRBV28; clone_size: NA; d_call: NA; j_call: TRBJ2-3; cdr3_nt: TGTGCCAGCAGTTTAGGGGGGGGCGCGTCAGATACGCAGTATTTT; cdr3_aa: CASSLGGGASDTQYF
v_call: TRBV18; clone_size: NA; d_call: TRBD1; j_call: TRBJ1-1; cdr3_nt: TGTGCCAGCTCCCAGGGGGCAGGTCGGACTGAAGCTTTCTTT; cdr3_aa: CASSQGAGRTEAFF
v_call: TRBV14; clone_size: many; d_call: NA; j_call: TRBJ2-3; cdr3_nt: TGTGCCAGCAGCGTTTTCTACACAGATACGCAGTATTTT; cdr3_aa: CASSVFYTDTQYF
v_call: TRBV19; clone_size: NA; d_call: NA; j_call: TRBJ2-3; cdr3_nt: TGTGCCAGTAGTAAAGAACCAGGGTTGATCACGCAGTATTTT; cdr3_aa: CASSKEPGLITQYF
v_call: TRBV2; clone_size: NA; d_call: NA; j_call: TRBJ1-4; cdr3_nt: TGTGCCAGCTCCGTCACGCGACAGAGAAATGAAAAACTGTTTTTT; cdr3_aa: CASSVTRQRNEKLFF
v_call: TRBV18; clone_size: NA; d_call: TRBD1; j_call: TRBJ2-5; cdr3_nt: TGTGCCAGCTCACCCAACACAGGGGGCATGGAGACCCAGTACTTC; cdr3_aa: CASSPNTGGMETQYF
v_call: TRBV5-1; clone_size: NA; d_call: NA; j_call: TRBJ2-3; cdr3_nt: TGCGCCAGCAGCTTGGGGGCTGCCACTAGCACAGATACGCAGTATTTT; cdr3_aa: CASSLGAATSTDTQYF
v_call: TRBV9; clone_size: NA; d_call: TRBD1; j_call: TRBJ2-2; cdr3_nt: TGTGCCAGCAGCGCCCAACAGGGGGCGAACACCGGGGAGCTGTTTTTT; cdr3_aa: CASSAQQGANTGELFF
v_call: TRBV19; clone_size: NA; d_call: NA; j_call: TRBJ2-2; cdr3_nt: TGTGCCAGTAGTATAGGAGAAGGGGTCCGTATTTTCACCGGGGAGCTGTTTTTT; cdr3_aa: CASSIGEGVRIFTGELFF